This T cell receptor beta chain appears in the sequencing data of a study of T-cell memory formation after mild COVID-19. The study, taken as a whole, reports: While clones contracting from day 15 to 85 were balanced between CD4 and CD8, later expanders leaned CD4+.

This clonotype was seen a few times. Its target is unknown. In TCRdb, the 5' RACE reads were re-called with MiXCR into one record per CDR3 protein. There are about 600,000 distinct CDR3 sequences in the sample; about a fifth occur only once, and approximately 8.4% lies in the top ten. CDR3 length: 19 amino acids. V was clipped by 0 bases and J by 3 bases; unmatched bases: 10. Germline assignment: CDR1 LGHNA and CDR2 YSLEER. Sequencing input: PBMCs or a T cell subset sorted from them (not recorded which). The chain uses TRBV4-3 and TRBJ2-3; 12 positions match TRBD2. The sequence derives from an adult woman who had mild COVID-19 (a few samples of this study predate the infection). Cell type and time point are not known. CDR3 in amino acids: CASSQDRLAGGPRTDTQYF. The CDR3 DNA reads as TGCGCCAGCAGCCAAGATAGGCTAGCGGGAGGGCCAAGAACAGATACGCAGTATTTT.